This T cell receptor (beta chain) derives from a study of OX40 agonist ivuxolimab in advanced cancers. Study-level results: Expanded clones tended on average to be more numerous among CD8+ T cells than CD4+. Expanded peripheral T cell antigen specificity was not determined.

Enrollment shut out patients with autoimmune disease history or systemic immunosuppression. The CDR3 runs to 10 residues. V was cut by 8 bases and J by 6 bases, with 4 bases left in between. From germline, CDR1 is MDHEN and CDR2 SYDVKM. On this clone: The antigen is not known.

TCRdb's copy holds only in-frame clones and misses some; the assay was immunoSEQ multiplex PCR. In the table there are 67,000 or so clones, about nine tenths of which are singletons. The material was CD4+ or CD8+ T cells sorted from blood, obtained in a trial of the OX40 agonist ivuxolimab. The sequence came from an adult with an advanced solid tumor such as melanoma, head and neck, liver or kidney cancer. V is TRBV28 and J is TRBJ2-2; D is undetermined. The CDR3 reads CASGAGELFF. DNA of the CDR3: TGTGCCAGCGGGGCCGGGGAGCTGTTTTTT. Full variable domain (remainder filled in from reference TRBV28 and TRBJ2-2): DVKVTQSSRYLVKRTGEKVFLECVQDMDHENMFWYRQDPGLGLRLIYFSYDVKMKEKGDIPEGYSVSREKKERFSLILESASTNQTSMYLCASGAGELFFGEGSRLTVL.